This passage covers 30 T cell receptor beta chains from one sample sequenced in a study of CD8+ T cells in alopecia areata. Treatment denoted: oral pan-JAK inhibitor, 5-10 mg twice daily. The authors extracted RNA and reverse transcribed it into cDNA as the sequencing template. Measured with immunoSEQ multiplex PCR; TCRdb has only the in-frame clones, and not every one. The data show tens of thousands of clones, under 60% seen once. Source: CD8+ T cells sorted from blood, taken around week 36, from a patient treated with tofacitinib. Receptors originate from a human donor with alopecia areata.

This chain uses TRBV7-2 with TRBJ2-1; D is possibly TRBD2 (5 bases). Trimming left V 2 bases short and J 2 bases short, with 10 bases between. Germline assignment: CDR1 SGHTA and CDR2 FQGNSA. The CDR3 loop spans 15 amino acids. CDR3 sequence reads: CASSLFLATYNEQFF. The CDR3 region has the DNA TGTGCCAGCAGCTTATTCCTAGCAACCTACAATGAGCAGTTCTTC. The full variable domain, with the rest looked up from reference TRBV7-2 and TRBJ2-1, is GAGVSQSPSNKVTEKGKDVELRCDPISGHTALYWYRQSLGQGLEFLIYFQGNSAPDKSGLPSDRFSAERTGGSVSTLTIQRTQQEDSAVYLCASSLFLATYNEQFFGPGTRLTVL.

The chain couples TRBV18 to TRBJ2-3; TRBD2 is a possible D gene (5 bases). Germline CDR1 reads KGHSH; CDR2 reads LQKENI. The germline V and J ends were trimmed by 4 bases and 5 bases, with 19 bases remaining between them. CDR3 length equals 16 residues. The CDR3 is CASSLAPEGVGDTQYF. In DNA form, the CDR3 reads TGTGCCAGCTCACTCGCACCAGAGGGAGTGGGAGATACGCAGTATTTT.

CDR3 bases: TGTGCCAGCAGCGGACCCGGGACAGGGCCCAACTATGGCTACACCTTC. Protein: CASSGPGTGPNYGYTF. The chain is built from TRBV7-9 and TRBJ1-2, with 9 nucleotides matching TRBD1. After removal of 5 bases from V and 2 bases from J, the junction contained 9 bases not matched to a gene. This CDR3 spans 16 amino acids. Looked up from germline, CDR1 is SEHNR and CDR2 is FQNEAQ (reference sequence).

This clone was recorded only once. The gene calls are TRBV30 and TRBJ2-1; no reliable D call. The V gene's germline CDR1 is GTSNPN and CDR2 SVGIG (reference sequence). The CDR3 consists of 15 residues. V gave up 0 bases and J gave up 4 bases, with 13 bases separating them. The CDR3: CAWSVPWLNYNEQFF. The DNA of the CDR3 is TGTGCCTGGAGTGTACCGTGGCTGAATTACAATGAGCAGTTCTTC.

V usage is TRBV7-3 and J usage is TRBJ2-1; D assignment may be TRBD1 or TRBD2 (5 bases each). The V end lost 1 base, the J end lost 9 bases, and 7 bases lay between the germline ends. The germline CDR1 and CDR2 sequences are SGHTA and FQGTGA. This CDR3 contains 12 residues. CDR3 region: CASSLIGTEQFF. The CDR3 nucleotides read TGTGCCAGCAGCTTAATTGGGACTGAGCAGTTCTTC.

This clone was recorded many times. The chain combines TRBV11-1 with TRBJ2-3; TRBD2 might be the D (6 bases). The CDR3 runs to 14 residues. Germline V gene lookup returns CDR1 SGHAT and CDR2 FQDESV (reference sequence). V was trimmed by 0 bases and J by 6 bases, leaving 10 bases between them. CDR3 DNA sequence: TGTGCCAGCAGCTTAGCCAGCGGGCTTGATACGCAGTATTTT. Translated, it gives CASSLASGLDTQYF. The whole variable domain, remainder taken from reference TRBV11-1 and TRBJ2-3, is EAEVAQSPRYKITEKSQAVAFWCDPISGHATLYWYRQILGQGPELLVQFQDESVVDDSQLPKDRFSAERLKGVDSTLKIQPAELGDSAMYLCASSLASGLDTQYFGPGTRLTVL.

This clone showed up just a few times. This sequence joins TRBV13 and TRBJ2-7; no definite D call. CDR3 length: 14 amino acids. Trimming shortened V by 3 bases and J by 0 bases, and 9 bases separated the two germline ends. The germline V gene has CDR1 PRHDT and CDR2 FYEKMQ (reference sequence). The CDR3 loop reads CASSFARFSYEQYF. The CDR3 DNA follows: TGTGCCAGCAGCTTTGCCAGATTCTCCTACGAGCAGTACTTC.

V usage is TRBV4-1 and J usage is TRBJ1-2, with a weak D call TRBD1 (5 bases). Deletions cut 3 bases from V and 7 bases from J, with 15 bases between. The germline V gene has CDR1 MGHRA and CDR2 YSYEKL. The CDR3 extends over 14 amino acids. The CDR3 DNA reads as TGCGCCAGCAGCCACCTCCGGGACGGGGGTGGCTACACCTTC. Its translation: CASSHLRDGGGYTF.

The V call is TRBV6-6, the J call TRBJ2-2; 13 nucleotides align to TRBD2. V lost 2 bases, J lost 12 bases, and 6 bases stayed unmatched. The CDR3 runs to 15 residues. From germline, CDR1 is MNHNY and CDR2 SVGAGI (reference sequence). Here the CDR3 DNA reads TGTGCCAGCAGTTACGGACTAGCGGGAGTGGTTCAGCTGTTTTTT. Its protein is CASSYGLAGVVQLFF.

This chain links TRBV30 with TRBJ2-5; the D call may be TRBD1 or TRBD2 (5 bases each). The J call may not be correct, given that the DNA end is closer to TRBJ2-7. Germline V gene data show CDR1 as GTSNPN and CDR2 as SVGIG (reference sequence). The CDR3 contains 13 residues. This CDR3 reads CAWSVGTSYEQYF. CDR3 in DNA: TGTGCCTGGAGTGTTGGGACGTCCTACGAGCAGTACTTC.

CDR3 coding DNA: TGTGCCTGGAGTGGCCCAGGGACACGGATTGAAGCTTTCTTT. Translation gives CAWSGPGTRIEAFF. The V call is TRBV30, the J call TRBJ1-1, with D perhaps TRBD1 (6 bases). CDR3 length: 14 amino acids. CDR1 is GTSNPN and CDR2 is SVGIG in the germline V gene (reference sequence). The V and J ends lost 1 base and 7 bases respectively, with 16 bases between them.

In its sample, this clone was seen a few times. The genes are TRBV29-1 and TRBJ2-7; D is uncertain. Germline V gives CDR1 SQVTM, CDR2 ANQGSEA. CDR3 length: 14 amino acids. V was clipped by 4 bases and J by 1 base, with 14 bases between them. CDR3 amino acids: CSVVSAKPSYEQYF. The CDR3, as DNA: TGCAGCGTTGTTTCGGCGAAACCATCCTACGAGCAGTACTTC.

This chain joins TRBV4-1 and TRBJ2-2, with 11 bases that match TRBD2. Germline-derived CDR1 and CDR2 are MGHRA and YSYEKL. After removal of 4 bases from V and 8 bases from J, the junction contained 15 bases not matched to a gene. The CDR3 extends over 18 amino acids. In DNA form, the CDR3 reads TGCGCCAGCAGCCGTCCGGGCGGGACTAGCGGTCAGGAGGGGGAGCTGTTTTTT. This encodes CASSRPGGTSGQEGELFF.

This clone has only one observation. The genes are TRBV11-2 and TRBJ2-3; D gene ambiguous. The CDR3 has 13 amino acids. Germline V gene lookup returns CDR1 SGHAT and CDR2 FQNNGV. Trimming left V 3 bases short and J 4 bases short, with 8 bases between. The CDR3 is CASSLTLSDTQYF. CDR3 coding DNA: TGTGCCAGCAGCTTGACCCTTTCAGATACGCAGTATTTT.

The chain combines TRBV10-3 with TRBJ2-5; the D is unclear. Germline loops: CDR1 ENHRY, CDR2 SYGVKD. V lost 2 bases to trimming and J lost 7 bases, with 8 bases between them. The CDR3 is made up of 12 amino acids. This chain's CDR3 is CAISERTGTQYF. The CDR3 coding sequence is TGTGCCATCAGTGAGCGTACGGGGACCCAGTACTTC.

In this sample, this clone turned up a few times. The CDR3 region has the DNA TGTGCCAGCGAGACTGGTCGCCCAAGCAATGAGCAGTTCTTC. Translated, it gives CASETGRPSNEQFF. The V gene is TRBV11-1, the J gene TRBJ2-1, with no clear D. Trimming left V 8 bases short and J 6 bases short, with 17 bases between. This CDR3 comprises 14 residues. In germline, CDR1 is SGHAT, CDR2 FQDESV (reference sequence).

V usage is TRBV29-1 and J usage is TRBJ1-1, with D perhaps TRBD1 (5 bases). Germline V gene lookup returns CDR1 SQVTM and CDR2 ANQGSEA. The CDR3 loop spans 14 amino acids. V lost 3 bases and J 3 bases, leaving 14 bases between the germline ends. This CDR3 reads CSVDFWGEDTEAFF. CDR3 DNA sequence: TGCAGCGTTGACTTTTGGGGGGAGGACACTGAAGCTTTCTTT.

This clone was detected a few times. This rearrangement joins TRBV7-2 to TRBJ2-7; 10 bases line up with TRBD2. The CDR3 has 14 residues. The germline V gene encodes CDR1 SGHTA and CDR2 FQGNSA. Trimming took 6 bases from V and 2 from J; bases not matched to a gene: 4. CDR3 residues: CASSSSGGTYEQYF. The CDR3 DNA is TGTGCCAGCAGTTCTAGCGGGGGAACCTACGAGCAGTACTTC.

V usage is TRBV6-6 and J usage is TRBJ2-6; D is undetermined. V lost 7 bases and J 1 base, leaving 14 bases between the germline ends. The CDR3 consists of 16 residues. The germline gives CDR1 MNHNY, CDR2 SVGAGI (reference sequence). The chain's CDR3 is CASTPLGISGANVLTF. The CDR3 DNA reads TGTGCCAGCACTCCCTTAGGCATTTCTGGGGCCAACGTCCTGACTTTC.

The J gene is TRBJ1-2, the V gene TRBV29-1; perhaps TRBD1 as D (5 bases). Trimming shortened V by 7 bases and J by 3 bases, and 15 bases separated the two germline ends. This CDR3 contains 13 residues. CDR1 SQVTM and CDR2 ANQGSEA come from the germline V gene. CDR3 amino acids: CSAPQGTDYGYTF. The CDR3 coding sequence is TGCAGCGCTCCCCAGGGAACTGACTATGGCTACACCTTC.

The J gene is TRBJ2-3, the V gene TRBV9, with 10 bases fitting TRBD2. Germline lookup yields CDR1 SGDLS and CDR2 YYNGEE. The V and J ends lost 7 bases and 4 bases, in that order; junction bases with no gene match: 12. The CDR3 spans 16 residues. The CDR3 nucleotides are TGTGCCAGCGGCCCTAGCGGGAGCCCCACTCCAGATACGCAGTATTTT. Its protein is CASGPSGSPTPDTQYF.

This clone was seen a single time. The chain is built from TRBV10-3 and TRBJ2-5, with D unresolved. The germline CDR1 and CDR2 sequences are ENHRY and SYGVKD. Trimming left V 4 bases short and J 1 base short, with 10 bases between. The CDR3 has 14 amino acids. The CDR3 protein is CAISAVNSQETQYF. In nucleotides, the CDR3 is TGTGCCATCAGTGCGGTAAACAGCCAAGAGACCCAGTACTTC.

This clone occurred many times. The chain uses TRBV2 and TRBJ2-6, with a tentative D call TRBD1 (5 bases). Trimming stripped 7 bases from V and 4 bases from J, with 14 bases between. The CDR3 has 15 amino acids. Germline V CDR1 and CDR2: SNHLY, FYNNEI. CDR3 nucleotide sequence: TGTGCCAGCACTAATGGGGCGTCCGGGGCCAACGTCCTGACTTTC. Its protein is CASTNGASGANVLTF.

The table lists this clone with a few counts. DNA for the CDR3: TGCAGCGCGTCCAATGAGCAGTTCTTC. Translation: CSASNEQFF. The J gene is TRBJ2-1, the V gene TRBV29-1; D remains ambiguous. The CDR3 is 9 residues long. V gave up 7 bases and J gave up 6 bases, with 4 bases separating them. Germline CDR1 reads SQVTM; CDR2 reads ANQGSEA.

The CDR3 sequence: CASSVEQDTQYF. As DNA, the CDR3 is TGTGCCAGCAGCGTAGAGCAGGATACGCAGTATTTT. This chain links TRBV9 with TRBJ2-3; D is uncertain. Germline CDR1 is SGDLS and CDR2 is YYNGEE. The length of the CDR3 is 12 residues. The ends were cut back, 0 bases at V and 6 bases at J, with 5 bases in the middle.

This chain links TRBV29-1 with TRBJ2-5; the D gene could be TRBD1 or TRBD2 (5 bases each). The germline V gene encodes CDR1 SQVTM and CDR2 ANQGSEA. This CDR3 has 13 amino acids. V was cut by 4 bases and J by 4 bases, with 13 bases left in between. This CDR3 reads CSVAREILETQYF. CDR3 coding DNA: TGCAGCGTTGCCAGGGAGATATTAGAGACCCAGTACTTC.

This clone has just a few counts. The chain joins TRBV29-1 to TRBJ2-3; TRBD2 agrees at 10 bases. Germline V gene lookup returns CDR1 SQVTM and CDR2 ANQGSEA. The J segment lost 0 bases and the V segment lost 3 bases, leaving 3 bases of the junction unmatched. The CDR3 is 15 amino acids. The CDR3 nucleotides are TGCAGCGTTGATTCTAGCGGGAGAAGCACAGATACGCAGTATTTT. Residues: CSVDSSGRSTDTQYF.

The chain combines TRBV7-2 with TRBJ1-3, with TRBD1 matching over 7 bases. CDR1 is SGHTA, CDR2 FQGNSA, per germline. Trimming cost V 4 bases and J 7 bases; bases outside gene matches: 10. This CDR3 has 15 amino acids. CDR3 bases: TGTGCCAGCAGCTCCAAGGGGGCGAGTGGCAACACCATATATTTT. Its translation: CASSSKGASGNTIYF.

About this clone itself: One end of the junction varies from germline; a read error may be responsible. The rearrangement uses TRBV2 and TRBJ2-3; D is possibly TRBD2 (6 bases). Germline V gene lookup returns CDR1 SNHLY and CDR2 FYNNEI. The CDR3 contains 15 residues. CDR3 protein: CASSEGTRRVDTQYF. In DNA form, the CDR3 reads TGTGCCAGCAGCGAAGGGACTCGGAGGGTGGATACGCAGTATTTT.

The chain has TRBV7-2 and TRBJ2-7; no firm D call. V lost 1 base and J 5 bases, leaving 15 bases between the germline ends. The CDR3 consists of 15 residues. Germline V CDR1 and CDR2: SGHTA, FQGNSA. CDR3 region: CASSLDGRGPDEQYF. The CDR3 nucleotides are TGTGCCAGCAGCTTAGATGGCAGAGGTCCAGACGAGCAGTACTTC.